This T cell receptor (beta chain) was found in a study of shared clonotypes between healthy human individuals. Study context: Each donor had three CD4 naive, three CD4 memory, two CD8 naive and one CD8 memory plate.

For this clone: Other nucleotide sequences from this sample produce the same CDR3.

Germline V gene sequence: CDR1 MNHEY, CDR2 SVGAGI. V gave up 2 bases and J gave up 0 bases; unmatched junction bases: 2. The CDR3 is 15 residues long. Clones were sequenced by immunoSEQ multiplex PCR, and TCRdb holds only the in-frame ones, with some missing. This table holds roughly 2 million clones, roughly 95% found once. Naivety among CD8 cells was defined by CD45RO negativity and positive CCR7 selection, thereby excluding terminally differentiated effector memory CD45RA+ cells. The gene calls are TRBV6-5 and TRBJ1-2; 8 bases fit TRBD1. Sequenced input: naive CD8+ T cells sorted from blood. The source of this sequence is a man in his late teens or twenties in good health. CDR3 nucleotides: TGTGCCAGCAGTTACGGGACAGGATCTAACTATGGCTACACCTTC. Amino acid sequence: CASSYGTGSNYGYTF.